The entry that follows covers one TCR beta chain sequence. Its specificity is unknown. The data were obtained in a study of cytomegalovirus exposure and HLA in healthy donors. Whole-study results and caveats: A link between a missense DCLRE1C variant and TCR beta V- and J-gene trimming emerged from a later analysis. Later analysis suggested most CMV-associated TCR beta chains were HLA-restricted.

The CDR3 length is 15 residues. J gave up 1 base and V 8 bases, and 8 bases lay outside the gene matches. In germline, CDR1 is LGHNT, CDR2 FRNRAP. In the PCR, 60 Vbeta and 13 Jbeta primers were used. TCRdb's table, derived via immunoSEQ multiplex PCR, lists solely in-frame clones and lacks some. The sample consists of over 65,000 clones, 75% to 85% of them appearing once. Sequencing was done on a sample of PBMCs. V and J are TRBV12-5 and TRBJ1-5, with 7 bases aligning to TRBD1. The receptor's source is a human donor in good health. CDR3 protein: CASQGMGQSNQPQHF. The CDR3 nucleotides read TGTGCTAGTCAGGGGATGGGACAGAGCAATCAGCCCCAGCATTTT.